This T cell receptor (beta chain) is from a study of regulatory T cells in long-lasting Graves disease. To make TCR beta libraries, researchers used iRepertoire HTBI primers and Arm-PCR of CDR3 regions. MiXCR, applied by TCRdb to the multiplex PCR reads, yields one record per CDR3 protein. Of 350,000 to 500,000 distinct CDR3 sequences listed, 21% are singletons. Germline V lookup: CDR1 SGHKS, CDR2 YYEKEE (reference sequence). J gave up 3 bases and V 6 bases, and 17 bases lay outside the gene matches. There are 19 residues in the CDR3. Documented time point: persistent/refractory GD, antithyroid drugs over 5 years with positive TRAb. With RNA extracted from PBMCs as input, the TCR library was made.

This chain joins TRBV5-5 and TRBJ2-7; 14 bases fit TRBD2. This sample comprised peripheral blood mononuclear cells (PBMCs), obtained when the disease was refractory, from a patient treated with antithyroid drugs. The clonotype comes from a female donor with Graves disease. CDR3 sequence reads: CASTSFPGLAGEPVYEQYF. As DNA, the CDR3 is TGTGCCAGCACCAGCTTCCCGGGACTAGCGGGAGAGCCCGTCTACGAGCAGTACTTC.